The following is a T cell receptor (beta chain) sequence with its context. This entry comes from a study of blood T cell repertoires in COVID-19. Source study methods: Nucleated cell number was recorded as an estimate derived from reference gene primer amplification. Repertoires were generated with immunoSEQ multiplex PCR, while TCRdb's copy carries only in-frame clones and drops some. D and trimming were read from the DNA, whereas the V and J calls and clone size are those reported in that table. The table shows 80,000 to 100,000 clones, with around three quarters occurring only once. The germline CDR1 and CDR2 sequences are LGHDT and YNNKEL (reference sequence). The CDR3 covers 13 residues. The ends were cut back, 2 bases at V and 1 base at J, with 6 bases in the middle.

The chain is built from TRBV3-1 (or the pseudogene TRBV3-2) and TRBJ2-7; D ambiguous. Sequencing was performed on peripheral blood. This clonotype originated in a woman in her 70s with acute or convalescent COVID-19. The CDR3 sequence is CASSQFLSYEQYF. The CDR3 nucleotides are TGTGCCAGCAGCCAATTTTTATCCTACGAGCAGTACTTC.